These 24 T cell receptor beta chains were sequenced from one sample in a study of blood T cells in healthy people across ages. The use of a sample-barcoded 5' primer and a J-beta primer mix characterized a second PCR of about 7 to 12 cycles. TCRdb reprocessed the 5' RACE reads with MiXCR, giving one entry per CDR3 protein. The sample carries 630,000 or so distinct CDR3 sequences, 32% recorded once. The source material was blood. The receptors were gathered from a woman aged 80 or older in good health.

On this clonotype: One base away lies a much larger clone, so this may be a sequencing read error. V is TRBV29-1 and J is TRBJ2-3; D uncertain. Per the germline V gene, CDR1 is SQVTM and CDR2 is ANQGSEA. V was shortened by 7 bases and J by 2 bases, with 10 bases between the two germline ends. The CDR3 has 12 amino acids. The CDR3 region has the DNA TGCAGCGGTGCCGGATTCACAGATACGCAGTATTTT. Amino acids: CSGAGFTDTQYF.

The V and J genes are TRBV5-5 and TRBJ2-4; TRBD2 matches at 8 bases. V shed 0 bases and J 9 bases; nucleotides not matched to a gene: 2. The CDR3 covers 13 residues. Germline assignment: CDR1 SGHKS and CDR2 YYEKEE (reference sequence). The chain's CDR3 is CASSLDGTSIQYF. The CDR3 region has the DNA TGTGCCAGCAGCTTGGACGGGACTAGCATTCAGTACTTC.

This clonotype was detected ten times or more. The chain recombines TRBV4-3 with TRBJ2-3; 8 positions agree with TRBD2. This CDR3 region has 17 residues. Per germline, CDR1 LGHNA and CDR2 YSLEER. Losses at the gene ends were 0 bases for V and 4 bases for J; bases not matched to a gene: 9. CDR3 in DNA: TGCGCCAGCAGCCAAGATAAGCCGGGGGGGCCGCCAGATACGCAGTATTTT. Residues: CASSQDKPGGPPDTQYF.

This clonotype was picked up many times. The chain is built from TRBV6-2 or TRBV6-3 and TRBJ2-5; D gene unclear. Germline CDR1 is MNHEY and CDR2 is SVGEGT. The CDR3 sequence is 15 residues long. V lost 6 bases to trimming and J lost 2 bases, with 16 bases between them. In DNA, the CDR3 is TGTGCCAGCAGCCTCGGACGGAAGTTTCAAGAGACCCAGTACTTC. This codes for CASSLGRKFQETQYF.

V gene TRBV3-1 combines with J gene TRBJ1-1; D gene uncertain. Germline V gene data show CDR1 as LGHDT and CDR2 as YNNKEL (reference sequence). V was pared by 4 bases and J by 6 bases, with 12 bases between. The CDR3 runs 13 residues. CDR3 in DNA: TGTGCCAGCAGCCTTGCTGGAAGCGCTGAAGCTTTCTTT. Its protein product is CASSLAGSAEAFF. Combining the CDR3 with reference TRBV3-1 and TRBJ1-1 gives the whole variable domain DTAVSQTPKYLVTQMGNDKSIKCEQNLGHDTMYWYKQDSKKFLKIMFSYNNKELIINETVPNRFSPKSPDKAHLNLHINSLELGDSAVYFCASSLAGSAEAFFGQGTRLTVV.

This clonotype was picked up many times. CDR3 in amino acids: CASSLGRGTAQYF. CDR3 nucleotide sequence: TGTGCCAGCAGCTTAGGTCGGGGAACGGCGCAGTATTTT. The chain couples TRBV7-9 to TRBJ2-3; tentative D call: TRBD2 (5 bases). Germline lookup yields CDR1 SEHNR and CDR2 FQNEAQ (reference sequence). CDR3 length: 13 residues. V lost 1 base, J lost 10 bases, and 12 bases lay in between.

This clonotype appeared many times. The rearrangement links TRBV6-2 or TRBV6-3 to TRBJ2-1, with TRBD2 matching over 9 bases. Germline assignment: CDR1 MNHEY and CDR2 SVGEGT. This CDR3 comprises 14 residues. V shed 5 bases and J 8 bases; nucleotides not matched to a gene: 7. DNA for the CDR3: TGTGCCAGCAGTCAACGGCGGGGGGGCGATGAGCAGTTCTTC. It yields the protein CASSQRRGGDEQFF.

This chain joins TRBV5-6 and TRBJ2-7; D assignment may be TRBD1 or TRBD2 (5 bases each). The CDR3 covers 15 residues. The germline V gene encodes CDR1 SGHDT and CDR2 YYEEEE. The V gene lost 4 bases and the J gene lost 0 bases, with 14 bases spanning the gap. The CDR3 DNA sequence: TGTGCCAGCAGCGTCGGGACGGTCGGCTCCTACGAGCAGTACTTC. Translating gives CASSVGTVGSYEQYF.

The J gene is TRBJ2-1, the V gene TRBV28; 8 nucleotides line up with TRBD2. The ends lost 11 bases at V and 7 bases at J; junction bases unmatched: 13. This CDR3 is built from 14 residues. Germline V lookup: CDR1 MDHEN, CDR2 SYDVKM. CDR3 loop: CAATNGGAWNEQFF. DNA of the CDR3: TGTGCCGCCACTAACGGGGGGGCTTGGAATGAGCAGTTCTTC.

The CDR3 loop reads CASSPGTSNNEQFF. The CDR3 coding sequence is TGTGCCAGCAGCCCGGGGACTAGCAACAATGAGCAGTTCTTC. The genes are TRBV7-3 and TRBJ2-1, with 9 nucleotides matching TRBD2. Trimming removed 5 bases from V and 5 bases from J; junction bases left unmatched: 4. The CDR3 has 14 amino acids. The V gene's germline CDR1 is SGHTA and CDR2 FQGTGA.

As DNA, the CDR3 is TGTGCCAGCAGCCCATTCGGACAGGGATTCTACGAGCAGTACTTC. Residues: CASSPFGQGFYEQYF. The chain has TRBV12-3 or TRBV12-4 and TRBJ2-7, with 8 bases lining up with TRBD1. V gave up 6 bases and J gave up 3 bases; unmatched junction bases: 10. CDR3 length: 15 residues.

This clonotype was observed a handful of times. The chain has TRBV9 and TRBJ1-5, with D uncertain. Trimming removed 0 bases at V and 8 bases at J, with 15 bases between. Germline CDR1 reads SGDLS; CDR2 reads YYNGEE. The CDR3 spans 15 residues. CDR3 sequence (DNA): TGTGCCAGCAGCGTAGGAGGAGGACCCCTAGAGCCCCAGCATTTT. As protein: CASSVGGGPLEPQHF.

Remarks on this clonotype: With a much larger clone just one base away, this may be a read error. This CDR3 is missing its conserved last phenylalanine or tryptophan, likely due to a read error. The rearrangement joins TRBV7-9 to TRBJ2-3; D perhaps matches TRBD2 (6 bases). Germline CDR1 reads SEHNR; CDR2 reads FQNEAQ (reference sequence). This CDR3 region has 14 residues. The V and J ends lost 1 base and 9 bases respectively, with 14 bases between them. CDR3 residues: CASSLELGGATQYS. The CDR3 region has the DNA TGTGCCAGCAGCTTAGAACTAGGCGGGGCAACGCAGTATTCT.

V and J are TRBV7-6 and TRBJ2-7; D may correspond to TRBD1 or TRBD2 (5 bases each). The germline CDR1 and CDR2 sequences are SGHVS and FNYEAQ. Trimming cost V 3 bases and J 7 bases, with 13 bases left between them. The CDR3 sequence is 13 residues long. The CDR3 coding sequence is TGTGCCAGCAGCTTGGAACGGGGCCGAGAGCAGTACTTC. Its translation is CASSLERGREQYF.

Comment on this clonotype: This may be a read error, as it is one base from a much larger clone. The chain links TRBV12-3 or TRBV12-4 to TRBJ2-7; TRBD1 agrees at 9 bases. With 4 bases clipped from V and 6 bases from J, the junction kept 7 bases outside the gene matches. This CDR3 contains 14 residues. CDR3 in DNA: TGTGCCAGCAGTTGGGGACAGGGTTTAAGCGAGCAGTACTTC. Translating gives CASSWGQGLSEQYF.

The chain couples TRBV2 to TRBJ2-2, with D uncertain. Germline CDR1 reads SNHLY; CDR2 reads FYNNEI. Trimming took 3 bases from V and 1 from J, leaving 12 bases between them. This CDR3 contains 16 residues. CDR3 residues: CASSEENSMNTGELFF. In DNA form, the CDR3 reads TGTGCCAGCAGTGAGGAGAACAGCATGAACACCGGGGAGCTGTTTTTT.

Notes on this clonotype: A read error may explain this, as a much larger clone is one base away. The chain joins TRBV4-2 to TRBJ1-2; weak D call: TRBD1 (6 bases). V lost 0 bases and J lost 7, with 12 bases in between. In germline, CDR1 is LGHNA, CDR2 YNFKEQ. CDR3 size: 14 residues. The CDR3 bases are TGTGCCAGCAGCCAAGAAGAGGGGGGGGGTGGCTACACCTTC. It codes for CASSQEEGGGGYTF.

In its sample, this clonotype was seen many times. The rearrangement joins TRBV18 to TRBJ2-3; 8 bases fit TRBD1. Unmatched junction bases numbered 9, after V lost 8 bases and J lost 2 bases. The CDR3 totals 15 residues. Per the germline V gene, CDR1 is KGHSH and CDR2 is LQKENI. The CDR3 sequence: CASSPGQGNTDTQYF. The DNA of the CDR3 is TGTGCCAGCAGTCCCGGACAGGGTAACACAGATACGCAGTATTTT.

This clonotype came up a few times. This may be a read error, as it is one base from a much larger clone. This sequence joins TRBV11-3 and TRBJ2-5; TRBD1 aligns across 8 bases. The CDR3 totals 14 residues. Trimming removed 5 bases from V and 11 bases from J; junction bases left unmatched: 13. CDR1 and CDR2 from the germline V gene are SGHNT and YENEEA. Here the CDR3 reads CASSHGQGSNEQYF. The CDR3 DNA reads TGTGCCAGCAGCCACGGACAGGGTTCCAATGAGCAGTACTTC.

This clonotype has a count of ten or more. A junction end diverges from the germline sequence, so it may reflect a read error. This chain connects TRBV5-1 to TRBJ2-1, with 7 nucleotides matching TRBD1. CDR3 length equals 14 residues. Germline V lookup: CDR1 SGHRS, CDR2 YFSETQ. CDR3 sequence reads: CAGSSGQTYNEQFF. DNA for the CDR3: TGCGCCGGCAGCTCGGGACAGACCTACAATGAGCAGTTCTTC.

This clonotype has ten or more counts. V is TRBV20-1 and J is TRBJ2-3, with 10 positions matching TRBD2. CDR1 and CDR2 (germline): DFQATT, SNEGSKA (reference sequence). This CDR3 spans 16 amino acids. The V segment lost 6 bases and the J segment 2 bases; nucleotides outside the gene matches: 11. The CDR3 loop is CSAQPSTSGVTDTQYF. CDR3 DNA sequence: TGCAGTGCCCAGCCCTCAACTAGCGGGGTCACAGATACGCAGTATTTT.

The V call is TRBV6-1, the J call TRBJ2-2; D possibly corresponds to TRBD2 (6 bases). V was trimmed by 6 bases and J by 5 bases, leaving 19 bases between them. Per the germline V gene, CDR1 is MNHNS and CDR2 is SASEGT. The CDR3 contains 16 residues. The CDR3 spells CASRTGTARGTGELFF. Here the CDR3 DNA reads TGTGCCAGCAGGACCGGGACTGCCCGCGGTACCGGGGAGCTGTTTTTT.

This clonotype was seen many times. This sequence joins TRBV5-6 and TRBJ1-2; 7 positions match TRBD1. This CDR3 is built from 18 residues. J gave up 6 bases and V 3 bases, and 20 bases lay outside the gene matches. In germline, CDR1 is SGHDT, CDR2 YYEEEE. CDR3 sequence (DNA): TGTGCCAGCAGCTCGCCTGACCCGGGACAGTGGATTGGGGATGGCTACACCTTC. Its protein is CASSSPDPGQWIGDGYTF.

Many counts were recorded for this clonotype. The gene calls are TRBV30 and TRBJ2-3; D is ambiguous. There are 15 residues in the CDR3. CDR1 is GTSNPN and CDR2 is SVGIG in the germline V gene (reference sequence). Trimming took 6 bases from V and 0 from J, leaving 16 bases between them. The CDR3 reads CACLDVAVSTDTQYF. DNA of the CDR3: TGTGCCTGTCTTGATGTCGCGGTGAGCACAGATACGCAGTATTTT.